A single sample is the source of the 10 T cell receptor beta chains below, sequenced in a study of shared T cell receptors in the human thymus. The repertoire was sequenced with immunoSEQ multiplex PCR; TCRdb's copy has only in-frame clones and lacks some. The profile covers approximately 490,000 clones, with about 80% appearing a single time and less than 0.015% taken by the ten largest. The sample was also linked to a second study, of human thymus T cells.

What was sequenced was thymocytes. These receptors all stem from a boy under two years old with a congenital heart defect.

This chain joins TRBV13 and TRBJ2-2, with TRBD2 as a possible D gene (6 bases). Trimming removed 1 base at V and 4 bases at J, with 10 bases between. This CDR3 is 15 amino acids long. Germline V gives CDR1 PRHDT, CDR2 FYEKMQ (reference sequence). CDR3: CASSLEGGPTGELFF. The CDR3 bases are TGTGCCAGCAGCTTAGAGGGAGGCCCCACCGGGGAGCTGTTTTTT.

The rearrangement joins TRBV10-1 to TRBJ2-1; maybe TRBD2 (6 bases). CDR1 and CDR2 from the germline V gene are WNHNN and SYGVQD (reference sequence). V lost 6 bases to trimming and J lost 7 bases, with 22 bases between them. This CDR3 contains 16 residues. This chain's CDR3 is CASSLLVGGKGNEQFF. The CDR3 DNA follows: TGCGCCAGCAGCCTTCTAGTGGGAGGAAAGGGGAATGAGCAGTTCTTC.

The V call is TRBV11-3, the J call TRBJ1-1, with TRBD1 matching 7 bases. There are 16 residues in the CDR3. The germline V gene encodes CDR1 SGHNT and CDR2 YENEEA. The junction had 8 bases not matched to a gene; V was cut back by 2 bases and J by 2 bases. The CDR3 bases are TGTGCCAGCAGCTTATGGACAGGTACTGCTAACACTGAAGCTTTCTTT. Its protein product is CASSLWTGTANTEAFF.

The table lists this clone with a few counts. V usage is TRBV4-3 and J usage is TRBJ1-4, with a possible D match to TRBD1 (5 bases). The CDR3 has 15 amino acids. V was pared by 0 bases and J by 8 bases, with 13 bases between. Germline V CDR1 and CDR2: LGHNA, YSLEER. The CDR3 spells CASSQEGATAEKLFF. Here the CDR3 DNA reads TGCGCCAGCAGCCAAGAAGGGGCGACAGCAGAAAAACTGTTTTTT.

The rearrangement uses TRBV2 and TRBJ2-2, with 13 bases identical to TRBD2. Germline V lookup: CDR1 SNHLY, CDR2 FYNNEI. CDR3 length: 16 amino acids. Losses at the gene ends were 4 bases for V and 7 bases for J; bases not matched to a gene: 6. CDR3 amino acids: CASSGLAGGEGGELFF. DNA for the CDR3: TGTGCCAGCAGTGGACTAGCGGGAGGCGAGGGCGGGGAGCTGTTTTTT.

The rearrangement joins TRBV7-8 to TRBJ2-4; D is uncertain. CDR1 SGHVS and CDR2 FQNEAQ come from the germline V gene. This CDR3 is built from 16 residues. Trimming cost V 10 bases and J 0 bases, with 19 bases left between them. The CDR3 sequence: CATTRTATIAKNIQYF. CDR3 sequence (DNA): TGTGCCACAACCCGTACAGCAACAATAGCCAAAAACATTCAGTACTTC.

The CDR3 spells CASSPPPGNEKLFF. CDR3 nucleotide sequence: TGTGCCAGCTCACCGCCTCCGGGAAATGAAAAACTGTTTTTT. This chain connects TRBV18 to TRBJ1-4; D gene ambiguous. Trimming removed 3 bases from V and 5 bases from J, with 10 bases in between. The CDR3 has 14 residues. From germline, CDR1 is KGHSH and CDR2 LQKENI.

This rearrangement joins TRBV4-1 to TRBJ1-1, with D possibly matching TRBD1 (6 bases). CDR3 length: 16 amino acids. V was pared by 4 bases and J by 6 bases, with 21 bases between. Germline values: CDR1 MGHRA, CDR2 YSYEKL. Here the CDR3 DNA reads TGCGCCAGCAGCCCCTCCGCGGTTGGGGGGGCCCCTGAAGCTTTCTTT. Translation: CASSPSAVGGAPEAFF.

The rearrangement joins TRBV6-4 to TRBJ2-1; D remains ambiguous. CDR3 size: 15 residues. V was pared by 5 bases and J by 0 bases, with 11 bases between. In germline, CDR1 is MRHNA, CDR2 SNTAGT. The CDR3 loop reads CASSPDFRSYNEQFF. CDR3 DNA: TGTGCCAGCAGTCCTGACTTCCGCTCCTACAATGAGCAGTTCTTC.

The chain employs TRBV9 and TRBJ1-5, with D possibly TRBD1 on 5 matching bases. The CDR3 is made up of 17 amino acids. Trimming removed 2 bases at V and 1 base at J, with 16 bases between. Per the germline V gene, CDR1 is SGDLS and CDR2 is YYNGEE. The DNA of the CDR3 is TGTGCCAGCAGCGTCCCCGGGGGAAAACTAAGCAATCAGCCCCAGCATTTT. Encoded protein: CASSVPGGKLSNQPQHF.